This record looks at one T cell receptor beta chain sequence and its context. As processed by the authors: By means of reference gene primer amplification, nucleated cell counts were estimated. Produced via immunoSEQ multiplex PCR; TCRdb's table is partial and in-frame only. The V and J calls and clone size were taken over from that table, and D and trimming were inferred from the DNA. The sample includes 200,000 to 250,000 clones, around 90% of them seen just once. Followed longitudinally, the Seattle patients had been enrolled during active infection. This specimen belongs to a study of blood T cell repertoires in COVID-19. The CDR3 spans 17 residues. Trimming took 4 bases from V and 0 from J; bases not matched to a gene: 10. The germline CDR1 and CDR2 sequences are KGHSH and LQKENI.

Sequenced input: peripheral blood. This clonotype was obtained from a man aged 55 to 70 with COVID-19, enrolled during active disease. The chain employs TRBV18 and TRBJ1-1, with 8 positions matching TRBD1. CDR3 sequence (DNA): TGTGCCAGCTCACTTTCCGGGACAGGCTTAATGAACACTGAAGCTTTCTTT. Amino acids: CASSLSGTGLMNTEAFF.